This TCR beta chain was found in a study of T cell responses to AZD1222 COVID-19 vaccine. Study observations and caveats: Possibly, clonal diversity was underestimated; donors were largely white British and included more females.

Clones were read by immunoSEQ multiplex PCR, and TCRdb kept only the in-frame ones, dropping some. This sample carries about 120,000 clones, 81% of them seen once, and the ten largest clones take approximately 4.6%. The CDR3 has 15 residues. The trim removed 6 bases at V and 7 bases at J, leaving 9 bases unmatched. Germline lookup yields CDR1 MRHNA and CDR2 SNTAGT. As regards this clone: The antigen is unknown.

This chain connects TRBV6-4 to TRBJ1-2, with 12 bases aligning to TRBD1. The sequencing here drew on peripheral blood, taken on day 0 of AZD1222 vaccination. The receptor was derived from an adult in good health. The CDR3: CASSPVGTGGSGYTF. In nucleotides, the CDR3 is TGTGCCAGCAGCCCGGTGGGGACAGGGGGCTCTGGCTACACCTTC.